This is a list of T cell receptor beta chains from one sample in a study of T cell responses to AZD1222 COVID-19 vaccine. Profiling relied on immunoSEQ multiplex PCR, and the TCRdb table lists in-frame clones only, not all of them. The sample records over 150,000 clones, 80% to 90% being singletons. The sample in question was peripheral blood, obtained on day 0 of AZD1222 vaccination. The receptors come from an adult in good health. Both conserved end residues are part of each CDR3. The D gene is left open where the match is weak. Clone size appears in some rows only: once, few, many, or a class for an expanded clone.

NA	TRBV30	TRBD2	TRBJ2-5	TGTGCCCGGAGTAACTTTAGCGGGGTGAAGACCCAGTACTTC	CARSNFSGVKTQYF
NA	TRBV11-2	NA	TRBJ2-5	TGTGCCAGCCCGAGGGGGGAGACCCAGTACTTC	CASPRGETQYF
NA	TRBV5-4	NA	TRBJ2-1	TGTGCCAGCAGCTTGGCGGCAGGGGCTAACGAGCAGTTCTTC	CASSLAAGANEQFF
NA	TRBV4-3	TRBD1	TRBJ2-2	TGCGCCAGCAGCCAAGAAGACAGGGGTTCATCTGGGGAGCTGTTTTTT	CASSQEDRGSSGELFF
NA	TRBV5-8	TRBD1	TRBJ2-7	TGTGCCAGCAGCTACCGGGACAGGGAGGGCTACGAGCAGTACTTC	CASSYRDREGYEQYF
NA	TRBV25-1	NA	TRBJ2-3	TGTGCCAGCAGTGAAGGGTCAGCCATCCATACGCAGTATTTT	CASSEGSAIHTQYF
NA	TRBV2	TRBD2	TRBJ2-1	TGTGCCAGCACCGGCCGTGGGCTAGCGGGGGGGCAACGCTCCTACAATGAGCAGTTCTTC	CASTGRGLAGGQRSYNEQFF
NA	TRBV9	NA	TRBJ2-5	TGTGCCAGCAGCGTAGAAGGGTTGAGTGAGACCCAGTACTTC	CASSVEGLSETQYF
NA	TRBV29-1	NA	TRBJ2-7	TGCAGCGGATCGACAGCGGCCTACGAGCAGTACTTC	CSGSTAAYEQYF
NA	TRBV7-9	TRBD1	TRBJ2-7	TGTGCCAGCACCTTTGCCCGCGCCGGGACAGCAAGCTCCTACGAGCAGTACTTC	CASTFARAGTASSYEQYF
NA	TRBV7-2	NA	TRBJ2-7	TGTGCCAGCAGCTTAGAACGTTTCTCCTACGAGCAGTACTTC	CASSLERFSYEQYF
NA	TRBV7-9	NA	TRBJ1-2	TGTGCCAGCAGCTCCATGACAGGACCCTATGGCTACACCTTC	CASSSMTGPYGYTF
NA	TRBV19	TRBD1	TRBJ2-5	TGTGCCAGTAGCCGTGGACAGGGAGAGAAAGAGACCCAGTACTTC	CASSRGQGEKETQYF
NA	TRBV10-3	NA	TRBJ2-5	TGTGCCATCAGTGAGTCGATACCCTGGAGCCAGTACTTC	CAISESIPWSQYF
NA	TRBV7-9	NA	TRBJ2-1	TGTGCCAGCAGCGGCACTAACGAGGGCAATGAGCAGTTCTTC	CASSGTNEGNEQFF
NA	TRBV6-4	NA	TRBJ2-6	TGTGCCAGCAGTGACTGGCCGGGGGTAACTTCTGGGGCCAACGTCCTGACTTTC	CASSDWPGVTSGANVLTF
NA	TRBV11-3	NA	TRBJ2-7	TGTGCCAGCAGCTTAGACATACAGGAATTTATAACTCCGGAGTCCTACGAGCAGTACTTC	CASSLDIQEFITPESYEQYF
few	TRBV6-1	NA	TRBJ2-5	TGTGCCAGCAGTGAGCCGGGACTGCAAGAGACCCAGTACTTC	CASSEPGLQETQYF
NA	TRBV7-9	NA	TRBJ2-5	TGTGCCAGCAGCTTAGCCACAGGAGAAGAGACCCAGTACTTC	CASSLATGEETQYF
NA	TRBV12-3/TRBV12-4	TRBD1	TRBJ1-5	TGTGCCAGCAGACAGGGGTCTCAGCCCCAGCATTTT	CASRQGSQPQHF
NA	TRBV7-9	TRBD1	TRBJ1-6	TGTGCCAGCAGCTCTTGGGGACAGGGGGCCGATTCACCCCTCCACTTT	CASSSWGQGADSPLHF
NA	TRBV3-1/TRBV3-2	NA	TRBJ1-5	TGTGCCAGCAGCCAAGATAGGACGGCCTCTAGCAATCAGCCCCAGCATTTT	CASSQDRTASSNQPQHF
once	TRBV4-2	TRBD2	TRBJ2-5	TGTGCCAGCAGCCCTGGGTCCGGGGGGGCCGGAGAGACCCAGTACTTC	CASSPGSGGAGETQYF
NA	TRBV2	NA	TRBJ1-5	TGTGCCAGCAGCGACAGCCAGGTGGGACCCCAGCATTTT	CASSDSQVGPQHF
NA	TRBV23-1	NA	TRBJ1-2	TGCGCCAGCAGTCAATCAGCCGGGTTTAAAGGCTTACCCGATGGCTACACCTTC	CASSQSAGFKGLPDGYTF
once	TRBV27	TRBD1	TRBJ1-2	TGTGCCAGCAGTCCGACAGGGGCTAACTATGGCTACACCTTC	CASSPTGANYGYTF
NA	TRBV7-9	NA	TRBJ1-3	TGTGCCAGCACCGATTCGGGTTCTGGAAACACCATATATTTT	CASTDSGSGNTIYF
NA	TRBV5-4	TRBD2	TRBJ2-3	TGTGCCAGCAGCTTGGAGGGAGGGACAGATACGCAGTATTTT	CASSLEGGTDTQYF
NA	TRBV18	TRBD1	TRBJ2-7	TGTGCCAGCTCACCACCGCAGGGTGGACAGGGCATGAGCTCCTACGAGCAGTACTTC	CASSPPQGGQGMSSYEQYF
NA	TRBV11-2	NA	TRBJ2-1	TGTGCCAGCAGCTTAGCCCTTGCCAGGAACAATGAGCAGTTCTTC	CASSLALARNNEQFF
NA	TRBV12-3/TRBV12-4	NA	TRBJ1-1	TGTGCCAGCAGTTTGATAGGCACTGAAGCTTTCTTT	CASSLIGTEAFF
NA	TRBV12-3/TRBV12-4	NA	TRBJ1-1	TGTGCCAGCAGTTGCGTAGGGACTGAAGCTTTCTTT	CASSCVGTEAFF
few	TRBV5-4	NA	TRBJ2-7	TGTGCCAGCAGCTTCGAACAGGCAAGCTCCTACGAGCAGTACTTC	CASSFEQASSYEQYF
NA	TRBV7-9	TRBD2	TRBJ2-5	TGTGCCAGCAGCTTACGCGGGGCGGGGGGGCGCCAAGAGACCCAGTACTTC	CASSLRGAGGRQETQYF
NA	TRBV11-3	NA	TRBJ1-1	TGTGCCAGCAGCAGCAGCGGGAACACTGAAGCTTTCTTT	CASSSSGNTEAFF
NA	TRBV18	TRBD1	TRBJ1-1	TGTGCCAGCTCATTACAGGGGTTCGACACTGAAGCTTTCTTT	CASSLQGFDTEAFF
once	TRBV3-1/TRBV3-2	TRBD2	TRBJ2-2	TGTGCCAGCAGCCAAGGGAATAGCGGGGCGCTGAACACCGGGGAGCTGTTTTTT	CASSQGNSGALNTGELFF
NA	TRBV5-1	TRBD1	TRBJ1-3	TGCGCCAGCAGCCTTTCCGGGACAGGGGGCCAAAAAGCCTACTCTGGAAACACCATATATTTT	CASSLSGTGGQKAYSGNTIYF
NA	TRBV7-3	TRBD1	TRBJ1-4	TGTGCCAGCAGCTTAGGGGGGACAGGCAATAATGAAAAACTGTTTTTT	CASSLGGTGNNEKLFF
NA	TRBV2	NA	TRBJ1-2	TGTGCCAGCAGTGGGGTCTCAGGGACGTTTGGCTACACCTTC	CASSGVSGTFGYTF
NA	TRBV4-2	TRBD1	TRBJ1-2	TGTGCCAGCAGCCAAGTGAGACAGGGGCTCTACACCTTC	CASSQVRQGLYTF
NA	TRBV7-2	TRBD1	TRBJ2-5	TGTGCCAGCAGTGGAACGACAGGGTTCCAAGAGACCCAGTACTTC	CASSGTTGFQETQYF
NA	TRBV7-9	TRBD2	TRBJ2-1	TGTGCCAGCAGCTTAGGGGCCGCTAGCGGGGTCGACAATGAGCAGTTCTTC	CASSLGAASGVDNEQFF
NA	TRBV2	TRBD1	TRBJ2-1	TGTGCCAGCAGTGAAACTAGAGGGGGCAACTACAATGAGCAGTTCTTC	CASSETRGGNYNEQFF
NA	TRBV5-1	TRBD1	TRBJ2-1	TGCGCCAGCAGCTGGGACCCGGGACAGGGTGGTAATGAGCAGTTCTTC	CASSWDPGQGGNEQFF